This is a list of T cell receptor beta chains from one sample in a study of blood T cell repertoires in COVID-19. Sequencing was performed with immunoSEQ multiplex PCR; in TCRdb, only in-frame clones are kept and a portion is missing. This sample has more than 100,000 clones, with just over 85% found just once. Sequencing was performed on peripheral blood. These receptors were collected from a human donor in a cohort sampled during active COVID-19. The CDR3 runs from the conserved cysteine through the conserved F or W. Each record gives: D gene, clone size, J gene, V gene, CDR3 DNA, CDR3 protein. A D gene is named only where the DNA matches it firmly. Where a row states a size, it is once, few, many or the class of an expanded clone; other rows omit it.

D: -
size: -
J: TRBJ2-3
V: TRBV27
DNA: TGTGCCAGCAGTTTAGCGGGGCCCCCCGCAGATACGCAGTATTTT
CDR3: CASSLAGPPADTQYF

D: -
size: -
J: TRBJ2-1
V: TRBV5-6
DNA: TGTGCCAGCAGCCCAGGTATTAGCTCCTACAATGAGCAGTTCTTC
CDR3: CASSPGISSYNEQFF

D: -
size: -
J: TRBJ2-6
V: TRBV5-5
DNA: TGTGCCAGCAGCTTGCTACAGATCTCTGGGGCCAACGTCCTGACTTTC
CDR3: CASSLLQISGANVLTF

D: TRBD1
size: -
J: TRBJ1-2
V: TRBV24-1
DNA: TGTGCCACCAGTGATTTCGGGACAGGGACCTGCTGGTATGGCTACACCTTC
CDR3: CATSDFGTGTCWYGYTF

D: -
size: -
J: TRBJ2-2
V: TRBV7-3
DNA: TGTGCCAGCAGCTTAAACGTCATGCTCGGCGGGGAGCTGTTTTTT
CDR3: CASSLNVMLGGELFF

D: -
size: -
J: TRBJ2-4
V: TRBV14
DNA: TGTGCCAGCAGCCACATAGTCAAAAACATTCAGTACTTC
CDR3: CASSHIVKNIQYF

D: TRBD1
size: once
J: TRBJ1-2
V: TRBV3-1/TRBV3-2
DNA: TGTGCCAGCAGCCAAGATCGAACAGGGGCGGGAGGCTACACCTTC
CDR3: CASSQDRTGAGGYTF

D: TRBD2
size: -
J: TRBJ2-2
V: TRBV24-1
DNA: TGTGCCACCAGTGATCCAGGACTAGCGGGAGGTACCACCGGGGAGCTGTTTTTT
CDR3: CATSDPGLAGGTTGELFF

D: TRBD1
size: once
J: TRBJ2-1
V: TRBV29-1
DNA: TGCAGCGTTCTACGGGACAGCTACAATGAGCAGTTCTTC
CDR3: CSVLRDSYNEQFF

D: -
size: -
J: TRBJ2-5
V: TRBV7-2
DNA: TGTGCCAGCAGCTTAGCACTACTACAGGGCCAAGAGACCCAGTACTTC
CDR3: CASSLALLQGQETQYF

D: -
size: -
J: TRBJ1-6
V: TRBV5-1
DNA: TGCGCCAGCACGAGGACAGCCAATTCACCCCTCCACTTT
CDR3: CASTRTANSPLHF

D: -
size: few
J: TRBJ1-5
V: TRBV5-6
DNA: TGTGCCAGCAGCTCCCGCGGGGCCTCGAACCTTAATCAGCCCCAGCATTTT
CDR3: CASSSRGASNLNQPQHF

D: -
size: -
J: TRBJ1-5
V: TRBV4-1
DNA: TGCGCCAGCAGCCTCAACGGGGGGGTACTCAATCAGCCCCAGCATTTT
CDR3: CASSLNGGVLNQPQHF

D: -
size: -
J: TRBJ1-2
V: TRBV28
DNA: TGTGCCAGCAGTTTTAGGGGCCCCTTCTATGGCTACACCTTC
CDR3: CASSFRGPFYGYTF

D: -
size: once
J: TRBJ1-4
V: TRBV6-5
DNA: TGTGCCAGCAGTTACTCCCCAGGGTCTCAGGAAAAACTGTTTTTT
CDR3: CASSYSPGSQEKLFF